Presented here are 26 T cell receptor beta chains from one specimen sequenced in a study of blood T cell repertoires in COVID-19. The repertoire was sequenced with immunoSEQ multiplex PCR; TCRdb's copy has only in-frame clones and lacks some. The table lists about 46,000 clones, 80% to 90% of them singletons, with less than 20% in the top ten. The sample consisted of peripheral blood. The receptors come from a human donor in a cohort sampled during active COVID-19. The donor label of this sample is uncertain.

This clone was seen a handful of times. The V gene is TRBV11-2, the J gene TRBJ1-2; D is perhaps TRBD1 (6 bases). V lost 5 bases to trimming and J lost 8 bases, with 21 bases between them. The CDR3 runs to 15 residues. CDR1 is SGHAT, CDR2 FQNNGV, per germline. The CDR3 nucleotides read TGTGCCAGCAGCATAAACCGGGACATCCAAGGGGGCTACACCTTC. This codes for CASSINRDIQGGYTF.

CDR3 loop: CASSSGQIYGYTF. As DNA, the CDR3 is TGTGCCAGCAGCTCGGGACAGATCTATGGCTACACCTTC. The chain has TRBV7-9 and TRBJ1-2; 7 bases match TRBD1. Germline V lookup: CDR1 SEHNR, CDR2 FQNEAQ (reference sequence). The junction had 3 bases not matched to a gene; V was cut back by 4 bases and J by 4 bases. This CDR3 comprises 13 residues. The full variable domain, rest sourced from reference TRBV7-9 and TRBJ1-2, is DTGVSQNPRHKITKRGQNVTFRCDPISEHNRLYWYRQTLGQGPEFLTYFQNEAQLEKSRLLSDRFSAERPKGSFSTLEIQRTEQGDSAMYLCASSSGQIYGYTFGSGTRLTVV.

The rearrangement joins TRBV5-4 to TRBJ1-4, with a possible D match to TRBD1 (6 bases). CDR1 SGHNT and CDR2 YYREEE come from the germline V gene (reference sequence). V lost 6 bases and J lost 4, with 10 bases in between. This CDR3 spans 13 amino acids. The CDR3 reads CASTRGVNEKLFF. CDR3 nucleotide sequence: TGTGCCAGCACCAGGGGCGTTAATGAAAAACTGTTTTTT.

The chain recombines TRBV3-1 (or the pseudogene TRBV3-2) with TRBJ2-7, with a weak D call TRBD2 (6 bases). The CDR3 loop spans 15 amino acids. Trimming shortened V by 1 base and J by 7 bases, and 17 bases separated the two germline ends. Germline values: CDR1 LGHDT, CDR2 YNNKEL (reference sequence). In DNA form, the CDR3 reads TGTGCCAGCAGCCAAGGCGCGGGGAGTACGGGGGAGCAGTACTTC. This translates into CASSQGAGSTGEQYF.

The chain carries TRBV20-1 and TRBJ2-7; 7 nucleotides line up with TRBD1. The germline V gene encodes CDR1 DFQATT and CDR2 SNEGSKA (reference sequence). The V segment lost 3 bases and the J segment 0 bases; nucleotides outside the gene matches: 8. The CDR3 runs to 15 residues. CDR3 amino acids: CSASEGGGSSYEQYF. Here the CDR3 DNA reads TGCAGTGCTAGTGAAGGGGGCGGAAGCTCCTACGAGCAGTACTTC.

The chain combines TRBV19 with TRBJ1-5; D perhaps matches TRBD1 (5 bases). In germline, CDR1 is LNHDA, CDR2 SQIVND (reference sequence). V shed 4 bases and J shed 1 base, with 8 bases lying between them. The CDR3 sequence is 14 residues long. The CDR3 DNA sequence: TGTGCCAGTAGTAGGGCAGGGAGCAATCAGCCCCAGCATTTT. Encoded protein: CASSRAGSNQPQHF.

The V call is TRBV19, the J call TRBJ1-5; D gene unclear. The germline CDR1 and CDR2 sequences are LNHDA and SQIVND (reference sequence). The CDR3 extends over 13 amino acids. V was clipped by 3 bases and J by 7 bases, with 10 bases between them. The CDR3 loop reads CASSIGVGQPQHF. CDR3 in DNA: TGTGCCAGTAGTATCGGGGTCGGACAGCCCCAGCATTTT. The entire variable domain, with the rest obtained from reference TRBV19 and TRBJ1-5, is as follows: DGGITQSPKYLFRKEGQNVTLSCEQNLNHDAMYWYRQDPGQGLRLIYYSQIVNDFQKGDIAEGYSVSREKKESFPLTVTSAQKNPTAFYLCASSIGVGQPQHFGDGTRLSIL.

The CDR3 bases are TGTGCCAGCAGCCTAGGACAGGGGGCGGGTCAGCCCCAGCATTTT. Protein sequence: CASSLGQGAGQPQHF. This chain joins TRBV5-5 and TRBJ1-5; 11 bases align to TRBD1. Looked up from germline, CDR1 is SGHKS and CDR2 is YYEKEE (reference sequence). J lost 6 bases, V lost 4 bases, and 6 bases had no gene match. The CDR3 is made up of 15 amino acids.

The chain uses TRBV5-1 and TRBJ2-5; 9 bases match TRBD1. Per the germline V gene, CDR1 is SGHRS and CDR2 is YFSETQ. Trimming took 2 bases from V and 4 from J; bases not matched to a gene: 9. This CDR3 spans 16 amino acids. The CDR3 spells CASSLQGAVPSETQYF. Here the CDR3 DNA reads TGCGCCAGCAGCTTACAGGGGGCCGTCCCCTCAGAGACCCAGTACTTC.

CDR3 DNA sequence: TGTGCCAGCAGCGTAGGCCAGGGGTTTTACACAGATACGCAGTATTTT. The encoded protein is CASSVGQGFYTDTQYF. The chain is built from TRBV9 and TRBJ2-3, with D possibly being TRBD1 (6 bases). The CDR3 is made up of 16 amino acids. Trimming removed 0 bases from V and 2 bases from J, with 13 bases in between. Germline CDR1 and CDR2: SGDLS and YYNGEE.

The gene calls are TRBV4-1 and TRBJ2-7; D perhaps matches TRBD1 (5 bases). V lost 4 bases to trimming and J lost 2 bases, with 18 bases between them. The CDR3 contains 16 residues. CDR1 and CDR2 from the germline V gene are MGHRA and YSYEKL. CDR3 nucleotides: TGCGCCAGCAGCCCCCATGTTAGGGGTCCCCCCTACGAGCAGTACTTC. Encoded protein: CASSPHVRGPPYEQYF.

The rearrangement uses TRBV4-1 and TRBJ2-6; weak D call: TRBD1 (5 bases). Germline CDR1 and CDR2: MGHRA and YSYEKL. The CDR3 length is 17 residues. V was shortened by 4 bases and J by 0 bases, with 13 bases between the two germline ends. CDR3 nucleotides: TGCGCCAGCAGCCTTATCCCGACAGACTCTGGGGCCAACGTCCTGACTTTC. This gives the protein CASSLIPTDSGANVLTF.

The rearrangement uses TRBV2 and TRBJ2-7, with D perhaps matching TRBD2 (6 bases). V lost 6 bases, J lost 2 bases, and 14 bases lay in between. CDR1 and CDR2 (germline): SNHLY, FYNNEI. The CDR3 runs to 14 residues. The CDR3 region has the DNA TGTGCCAGCAGGGTGGAGGGTATTACCTACGAGCAGTACTTC. It encodes CASRVEGITYEQYF.

The gene calls are TRBV7-8 and TRBJ2-6; TRBD2 matches at 8 bases. This CDR3 is built from 16 residues. Per germline, CDR1 SGHVS and CDR2 FQNEAQ. CDR3 sequence reads: CGSSGGLIGGANVLTF. CDR3 bases: TGTGGGAGCTCGGGGGGGCTTATTGGTGGGGCCAACGTCCTGACTTTC.

The V and J genes are TRBV7-8 and TRBJ2-5, with TRBD1 matching over 7 bases. Trimming removed 7 bases from V and 5 bases from J; junction bases left unmatched: 7. This CDR3 spans 13 amino acids. Germline CDR1 SGHVS, CDR2 FQNEAQ. The CDR3 loop reads CASTKTGLETQYF. DNA of the CDR3: TGTGCCAGCACCAAGACAGGGTTGGAGACCCAGTACTTC.

The genes are TRBV7-2 and TRBJ1-5, with D possibly matching TRBD1 (5 bases). The CDR3 has 15 residues. The V and J ends lost 2 bases and 4 bases respectively, with 12 bases between them. Germline V gives CDR1 SGHTA, CDR2 FQGNSA. Here the CDR3 DNA reads TGTGCCAGCAGCTTATCCGGGGGAAGGAATCAGCCCCAGCATTTT. This encodes CASSLSGGRNQPQHF.

The chain recombines TRBV5-6 with TRBJ2-7; TRBD2 agrees at 9 bases. This CDR3 is 16 amino acids long. Per the germline V gene, CDR1 is SGHDT and CDR2 is YYEEEE. The V gene end was trimmed by 0 bases and the J gene end by 2 bases; junction bases not matched to a gene: 6. As DNA, the CDR3 is TGTGCCAGCAGCTTGGGTGCTAGCGGGAAAACCTACGAGCAGTACTTC. Protein sequence: CASSLGASGKTYEQYF.

The genes are TRBV2 and TRBJ2-3; D remains unclear. Per the germline V gene, CDR1 is SNHLY and CDR2 is FYNNEI. V was clipped by 5 bases and J by 0 bases, with 9 bases between them. There are 14 residues in the CDR3. For the CDR3, the DNA is TGTGCCAGCAGTATGGCTAGGAGCACAGATACGCAGTATTTT. It codes for CASSMARSTDTQYF.

The CDR3 loop reads CASSLGRLSSYEQYF. As DNA, the CDR3 is TGTGCCAGCAGCTTAGGCCGACTAAGCTCCTACGAGCAGTACTTC. The chain joins TRBV13 to TRBJ2-7; possibly TRBD2 for D (5 bases). The V gene lost 0 bases and the J gene lost 0 bases, with 9 bases spanning the gap. Germline V gene data show CDR1 as PRHDT and CDR2 as FYEKMQ (reference sequence). The CDR3 is made up of 15 amino acids.

This clone has a handful of counts. The genes are TRBV19 and TRBJ1-5, with 8 bases matching TRBD1. This CDR3 is 15 amino acids long. The V gene end was trimmed by 3 bases and the J gene end by 7 bases; junction bases not matched to a gene: 8. CDR1 is LNHDA and CDR2 is SQIVND in the germline V gene (reference sequence). Written as DNA, the CDR3 is TGTGCCAGTAGTATGTCAGGGGGCGCGTACCAGCCCCAGCATTTT. It is translated as CASSMSGGAYQPQHF.

The chain links TRBV7-9 to TRBJ1-1; maybe TRBD1 (5 bases). Deletions cut 3 bases from V and 10 bases from J, with 12 bases between. The CDR3 sequence is 12 residues long. Looked up from germline, CDR1 is SEHNR and CDR2 is FQNEAQ (reference sequence). The CDR3 coding sequence is TGTGCCAGCAGCTTTCGAAGGGGAGGAGCTTTCTTT. Its translation is CASSFRRGGAFF.

This chain links TRBV9 with TRBJ2-3, with 14 bases identical to TRBD2. The CDR3 runs 17 residues. V was clipped by 4 bases and J by 8 bases; unmatched bases: 12. Per germline, CDR1 SGDLS and CDR2 YYNGEE. The DNA for the CDR3 is TGTGCCAGCAGCCCGCGACTAGCGGGGGGGCGAGGTGGTACGCAGTATTTT. Amino acid sequence: CASSPRLAGGRGGTQYF.

V usage is TRBV7-9 and J usage is TRBJ1-2, with unresolved D. Germline CDR1 is SEHNR and CDR2 is FQNEAQ (reference sequence). The CDR3 is made up of 12 amino acids. V lost 2 bases, J lost 7 bases, and 8 bases lay in between. The CDR3 bases are TGTGCCAGCAGCTTACGCGCTGTTGGCTACACCTTC. This codes for CASSLRAVGYTF.

V usage is TRBV5-1 and J usage is TRBJ2-1; tentatively, D is TRBD1 (6 bases). The CDR3 has 16 amino acids. Germline V lookup: CDR1 SGHRS, CDR2 YFSETQ. V lost 4 bases and J 7 bases, leaving 21 bases between the germline ends. CDR3 nucleotide sequence: TGCGCCAGCAGCCGGAGACAGGTCGGCCGTGATAATGAGCAGTTCTTC. It translates to CASSRRQVGRDNEQFF.

The V call is TRBV5-1, the J call TRBJ2-5; the D gene is possibly TRBD2 (6 bases). CDR3 length: 14 residues. Trimming took 4 bases from V and 5 from J, leaving 15 bases between them. Germline CDR1 is SGHRS and CDR2 is YFSETQ. The CDR3 spells CASSLEGPGETQYF. The CDR3 nucleotides are TGCGCCAGCAGCCTGGAGGGTCCGGGGGAGACCCAGTACTTC.

The chain uses TRBV20-1 and TRBJ2-7; D gene ambiguous. The CDR3 contains 8 residues. The germline V gene encodes CDR1 DFQATT and CDR2 SNEGSKA (reference sequence). Trimming stripped 7 bases from V and 5 bases from J, with 3 bases between. The DNA of the CDR3 is TGCAGTGTAAACGAGCAGTACTTC. It encodes CSVNEQYF.